A selection of T cell receptor beta chains follows, all from one sample in a study of PD-L1 blockade in urothelial cancer. Here immunoSEQ multiplex PCR was the method, and the copy in TCRdb shows in-frame clones only, minus some. This sample carries fewer than 45,000 clones, roughly a third of them seen once, and the ten largest clones take around 8.9%. This specimen consisted of tumor tissue, obtained before atezolizumab (anti-PD-L1) treatment. These receptors all stem from a man in his sixties with urothelial cancer. CDR3s include the opening cysteine and the closing phenylalanine or tryptophan. D genes are given only for firm matches. Clone size, where shown, is once, few, many, or a class for clones that have expanded.

TRBD1	TRBJ1-2	many	TRBV6-8	CASRRDRGNYGYTF	TGTGCCAGCAGGAGGGACAGGGGAAACTATGGCTACACCTTC
-	TRBJ2-7	few	TRBV9	CASSVGQGRGSEQYF	TGTGCCAGCAGCGTAGGGCAAGGCCGGGGGAGCGAGCAGTACTTC
-	TRBJ2-2	-	TRBV18	CASTPPRGTGELFF	TGTGCCAGCACACCCCCCCGCGGCACCGGGGAGCTGTTTTTT
-	TRBJ2-7	many	TRBV11-3	CASSPGQGVSYEQYF	TGTGCCAGCAGCCCTGGGCAGGGTGTGTCCTACGAGCAGTACTTC
-	TRBJ1-4	many	TRBV7-7	CASSGDESTNEKLFF	TGTGCCAGCAGCGGAGACGAATCAACTAATGAAAAACTGTTTTTT
-	TRBJ2-7	-	TRBV19	CASSPGDSYEQYF	TGTGCCAGTAGTCCCGGGGACTCCTACGAGCAGTACTTC
TRBD1	TRBJ1-2	many	TRBV6-8	CASSQRDRRNYGYTF	TGTGCCAGCAGTCAACGGGACAGGCGGAACTATGGCTACACCTTC
-	TRBJ2-3	-	TRBV19	CASSEGGQGTDTQYF	TGTGCCAGTAGTGAAGGAGGGCAAGGCACAGATACGCAGTATTTT
-	TRBJ2-1	-	TRBV25-1	CASSPNLHEQFF	TGTGCCAGCAGCCCCAACCTCCATGAGCAGTTCTTC
TRBD1	TRBJ2-7	many	TRBV11-3	CASSPTGTGGSEQYF	TGTGCCAGCAGCCCCACCGGGACAGGGGGTTCCGAGCAGTACTTC
-	TRBJ2-2	-	TRBV6-8	CASRGVAGGAQTGELFF	TGTGCCAGCCGGGGCGTCGCTGGGGGGGCTCAAACCGGGGAGCTGTTTTTT
TRBD1	TRBJ2-3	once	TRBV19	CASSDRDRGPTDTQYF	TGTGCCAGTAGTGACCGGGACAGGGGTCCCACAGATACGCAGTATTTT
-	TRBJ1-3	-	TRBV30	CASGRGSGNTIYF	TGTGCCTCCGGGAGGGGCTCTGGAAACACCATATATTTT
-	TRBJ1-2	few	TRBV27	CASSLKGLANYGYTF	TGTGCCAGCAGTTTAAAGGGCCTAGCTAACTATGGCTACACCTTC
TRBD1	TRBJ2-7	-	TRBV28	CASSTGQPPEQYF	TGTGCCAGCAGTACGGGACAGCCGCCCGAGCAGTACTTC
TRBD2	TRBJ2-3	-	TRBV11-3	CASSLVASGTSTDTQYF	TGTGCCAGCAGCTTAGTGGCTAGCGGGACTAGCACAGATACGCAGTATTTT
-	TRBJ2-3	-	TRBV30	CAWSLNGPDTQYF	TGTGCCTGGAGCCTCAACGGGCCAGATACGCAGTATTTT
TRBD2	TRBJ2-4	-	TRBV19	CASSVIAGSKNIQYF	TGTGCCAGTAGTGTTATAGCGGGATCCAAAAACATTCAGTACTTC
TRBD1	TRBJ1-3	few	TRBV6-8	CASSFGQGRSGNTIYF	TGTGCCAGCAGTTTTGGACAGGGCCGCTCTGGAAACACCATATATTTT
-	TRBJ1-1	-	TRBV10-2	CASSESRAGVTEAFF	TGCGCCAGCAGTGAGTCGAGGGCAGGGGTTACTGAAGCTTTCTTT
-	TRBJ1-2	many	TRBV9	CASSVEARTAVSNYGYTF	TGTGCCAGCAGCGTAGAGGCCCGGACGGCTGTTTCTAACTATGGCTACACCTTC
-	TRBJ1-2	many	TRBV11-3	CASSAKVGANYGYTF	TGTGCCAGCAGCGCGAAAGTTGGGGCAAACTATGGCTACACCTTC
TRBD1	TRBJ1-2	-	TRBV30	CAWSVRGQGHGYTF	TGTGCCTGGAGTGTAAGGGGACAGGGACATGGCTACACCTTC
-	TRBJ1-1	few	TRBV11-3	CASSSLDRVNTEAFF	TGTGCCAGCAGCTCGCTGGATAGGGTTAACACTGAAGCTTTCTTT
TRBD1	TRBJ2-3	-	TRBV25-1	CASSVDRAGGTDTQYF	TGTGCCAGCAGTGTAGACAGGGCCGGGGGCACAGATACGCAGTATTTT
-	TRBJ1-2	-	TRBV25-1	CASSGLGDYGYTF	TGTGCCAGCAGTGGCCTGGGGGACTATGGCTACACCTTC
-	TRBJ1-4	-	TRBV19	CASSIDPAGTGATNEKLFF	TGTGCCAGTAGTATAGATCCCGCAGGGACGGGGGCAACTAATGAAAAACTGTTTTTT
-	TRBJ1-2	-	TRBV12-5	CASEGGAGGYTF	TGTGCCAGCGAAGGCGGAGCCGGTGGCTACACCTTC
-	TRBJ2-2	-	TRBV18	CASSSTEKSTGELFF	TGTGCCAGCTCTTCGACGGAGAAATCCACCGGGGAGCTGTTTTTT
-	TRBJ2-5	-	TRBV19	CASSNMELGETQYF	TGTGCCAGTAGTAACATGGAGCTCGGGGAGACCCAGTACTTC
TRBD2	TRBJ2-5	-	TRBV29-1	CSVWLAGKETQYF	TGCAGCGTTTGGCTAGCGGGAAAAGAGACCCAGTACTTC
-	TRBJ1-1	-	TRBV30	CAWNRGGVTEAFF	TGTGCCTGGAATCGAGGGGGGGTCACTGAAGCTTTCTTT
TRBD1	TRBJ2-2	-	TRBV12-5	CASGLAAGTGTGELFF	TGTGCTAGTGGTTTAGCAGCCGGGACAGGGACCGGGGAGCTGTTTTTT
-	TRBJ2-7	-	TRBV6-8	CASSYSGNYEQYF	TGTGCCAGCAGTTACTCAGGGAACTACGAGCAGTACTTC
-	TRBJ2-5	-	TRBV30	CAYSEVQETQYF	TGTGCCTATAGCGAGGTCCAAGAGACCCAGTACTTC
TRBD2	TRBJ2-7	few	TRBV7-6	CASSILGGGGEQYF	TGTGCCAGCAGCATACTCGGGGGGGGCGGCGAGCAGTACTTC
TRBD2	TRBJ2-3	few	TRBV7-1	CASSPTSDTDTQYF	TGTGCCAGCAGCCCGACTAGCGATACAGATACGCAGTATTTT
-	TRBJ1-5	few	TRBV5-1	CASSLGGNSNQPQHF	TGCGCCAGCAGCTTGGGGGGAAATAGCAATCAGCCCCAGCATTTT
-	TRBJ1-6	-	TRBV30	CAWSVLEDGNSPLHF	TGTGCCTGGAGTGTACTTGAAGACGGGAATTCACCCCTCCACTTT
-	TRBJ2-7	few	TRBV10-2	CASSGQGIPYEQYF	TGCGCCAGCAGTGGTCAGGGGATCCCCTACGAGCAGTACTTC
-	TRBJ1-3	-	TRBV14	CASSAIRAIYF	TGTGCCAGCAGCGCGATAAGGGCCATATATTTT
-	TRBJ1-3	few	TRBV19	CASLNVLSSGNTIYF	TGTGCCAGTCTTAACGTCCTGTCATCAGGGAACACCATATATTTT
-	TRBJ2-2	-	TRBV11-3	CASSLWQGQNTGELFF	TGTGCCAGCAGCTTGTGGCAGGGGCAGAACACCGGGGAGCTGTTTTTT
-	TRBJ2-1	-	TRBV28	CASSGPSGNEQFF	TGTGCCAGCAGCGGACCCAGCGGCAATGAGCAGTTCTTC
TRBD1	TRBJ1-5	-	TRBV28	CASTPSSGGRSNQPQHF	TGTGCCAGCACCCCGTCGTCAGGGGGACGGTCGAATCAGCCCCAGCATTTT
TRBD1	TRBJ2-5	few	TRBV18	CASSPPRTGLSSGETQYF	TGTGCCAGCTCACCACCACGGACAGGACTTTCTTCGGGAGAGACCCAGTACTTC
-	TRBJ2-1	-	TRBV9	CASSVERSYNEQFF	TGTGCCAGCAGCGTAGAAAGGTCCTACAATGAGCAGTTCTTC
TRBD2	TRBJ2-4	few	TRBV19	CASSEGLAGGNIQYF	TGTGCCAGTAGTGAGGGACTAGCGGGAGGGAACATTCAGTACTTC